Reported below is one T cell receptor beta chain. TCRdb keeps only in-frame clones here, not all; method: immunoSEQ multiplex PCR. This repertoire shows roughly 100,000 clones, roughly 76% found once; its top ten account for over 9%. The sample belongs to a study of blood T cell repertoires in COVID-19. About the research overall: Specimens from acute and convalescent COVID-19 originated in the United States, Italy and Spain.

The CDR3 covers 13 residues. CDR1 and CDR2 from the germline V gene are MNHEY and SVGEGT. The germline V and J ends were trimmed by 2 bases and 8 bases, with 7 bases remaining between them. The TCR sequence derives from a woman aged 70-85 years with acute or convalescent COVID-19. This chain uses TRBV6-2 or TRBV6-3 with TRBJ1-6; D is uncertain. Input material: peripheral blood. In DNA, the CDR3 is TGTGCCAGCAGTTACCATCAGGATTCACCCCTCCACTTT. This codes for CASSYHQDSPLHF.